This T cell receptor beta chain was sequenced for a study of blood T cell repertoires in COVID-19. The study drew participants aged 18 to 89 years from 24 US areas. The CDR3 totals 19 residues. V lost 0 bases and J lost 8, with 25 bases in between. Germline CDR1 MGHRA, CDR2 YSYEKL. The authors' processing: Estimation of nucleated cell counts relied on the amplification of reference gene primers. TCRdb's copy holds only in-frame clones and misses some; the assay was immunoSEQ multiplex PCR. The V and J calls and the clone size are those of that table, but D and trimming were determined from the DNA. The profile covers approximately 440,000 clones, with roughly 87% appearing a single time and 0.65% to 0.9% taken by the ten largest.

J is TRBJ1-4 and V is TRBV4-1, with a weak D call TRBD1 (6 bases). The sequence was obtained from a woman under 30 who had recovered from COVID-19. The sample comprised PBMCs or T cells enriched from blood (not recorded which). CDR3 nucleotide sequence: TGCGCCAGCAGCCAAGATTTCTTAGGGGGTGCGGAGGTATGGGAAAAACTGTTTTTT. Residues: CASSQDFLGGAEVWEKLFF.